Presented here are 16 T cell receptor beta chains from one specimen sequenced in a study of T cell responses to AZD1222 COVID-19 vaccine (dated by TCRdb to the early 2020s). According to the study, the label for this sample's time point signals: baseline before first vaccination. Library generation was performed with the immunoSEQ multiplex PCR assay. In TCRdb, the immuneACCESS table is reduced to in-frame sequences with V and J assigned. These tables do not hold every clone; where another copy was compared, an unresolved V gene accounts for under half, and the others remain unexplained. The sample contains some 130,000 clones, 90% of them found a single time. Roughly 7.2% of the sample is taken by the ten largest. The sample here was peripheral blood, taken on day 0 of AZD1222 vaccination. The origin of the receptors is an adult in good health.

Only one count was recorded for this clone. The gene calls are TRBV5-4 and TRBJ1-3; TRBD1 matches at 8 bases. The V and J ends lost 3 bases and 2 bases, in that order; junction bases with no gene match: 1. There are 14 residues in the CDR3. Germline values: CDR1 SGHNT, CDR2 YYREEE (reference sequence). CDR3 loop: CASSSTGAGNTIYF. The CDR3 DNA follows: TGTGCCAGCAGCTCGACAGGGGCTGGAAACACCATATATTTT.

The rearrangement links TRBV4-3 to TRBJ1-4; TRBD1 agrees at 8 bases. This CDR3 is built from 15 residues. Germline V gene data show CDR1 as LGHNA and CDR2 as YSLEER. The trim removed 1 base at V and 7 bases at J, leaving 5 bases unmatched. CDR3 residues: CASSQAPDRGEKLFF. CDR3 in DNA: TGCGCCAGCAGCCAAGCTCCCGACAGGGGTGAAAAACTGTTTTTT.

This clone was picked up one time. This chain joins TRBV5-1 and TRBJ1-1; TRBD1 might be the D (5 bases). Germline CDR1 reads SGHRS; CDR2 reads YFSETQ. V was trimmed by 3 bases and J by 0 bases, leaving 9 bases between them. There are 14 residues in the CDR3. In DNA form, the CDR3 reads TGCGCCAGCAGCTCCCAGGGTATGAACACTGAAGCTTTCTTT. It encodes CASSSQGMNTEAFF.

The J gene is TRBJ2-3, the V gene TRBV6-2 or TRBV6-3, with D possibly matching TRBD2 (6 bases). Per the germline V gene, CDR1 is MNHEY and CDR2 is SVGEGT. Trimming removed 2 bases from V and 3 bases from J, with 12 bases in between. The CDR3 has 15 amino acids. This CDR3 is CASSYGAGSTDTQYF. CDR3 bases: TGTGCCAGCAGTTACGGGGCGGGGTCAACAGATACGCAGTATTTT.

The gene calls are TRBV6-2 or TRBV6-3 and TRBJ2-7; unclear D gene. The CDR3 is made up of 15 amino acids. Germline CDR1 MNHEY, CDR2 SVGEGT. V shed 4 bases and J shed 6 bases, with 19 bases lying between them. The CDR3 here is CASSFVSPPVAEQYF. The CDR3 region has the DNA TGTGCCAGCAGTTTTGTAAGTCCCCCGGTGGCCGAGCAGTACTTC.

The rearrangement uses TRBV28 and TRBJ2-4; D not certain. Deletions cut 4 bases from V and 7 bases from J, with 17 bases between. This CDR3 is built from 15 residues. CDR1 and CDR2 from the germline V gene are MDHEN and SYDVKM. The CDR3 nucleotides are TGTGCCAGCAGTTCCCCGCGAATTAAAGGGAACATTCAGTACTTC. Translated, it gives CASSSPRIKGNIQYF.

J is TRBJ1-6 and V is TRBV19, with 8 bases fitting TRBD1. In germline, CDR1 is LNHDA, CDR2 SQIVND (reference sequence). CDR3 length: 15 amino acids. J lost 7 bases, V lost 3 bases, and 5 bases had no gene match. CDR3 protein: CASSILDRVNSPLHF. The CDR3 bases are TGTGCCAGTAGTATCTTGGACAGGGTCAATTCACCCCTCCACTTT.

The chain is built from TRBV7-2 and TRBJ1-5; TRBD1 might be the D (6 bases). Deletions cut 1 base from V and 3 bases from J, with 10 bases between. CDR3 length: 15 amino acids. From germline, CDR1 is SGHTA and CDR2 FQGNSA. The CDR3 is CASSLVGATNQPQHF. In DNA form, the CDR3 reads TGTGCCAGCAGCTTAGTGGGGGCGACCAATCAGCCCCAGCATTTT.

The V and J genes are TRBV28 and TRBJ1-4; no clear D. Per the germline V gene, CDR1 is MDHEN and CDR2 is SYDVKM. The CDR3 is made up of 15 amino acids. The V end was cut by 6 bases, the J end by 0 bases, with 11 bases between. This CDR3 is CASSSSAATNEKLFF. CDR3 nucleotide sequence: TGTGCCAGCAGCTCCTCGGCTGCAACTAATGAAAAACTGTTTTTT.

This clone was picked up a small number of times. The V gene is TRBV29-1, the J gene TRBJ2-2; a weak D match, TRBD2 (6 bases). From germline, CDR1 is SQVTM and CDR2 ANQGSEA. V was pared by 7 bases and J by 3 bases, with 12 bases between. CDR3 length: 13 amino acids. Here the CDR3 reads CSAGGWDTGELFF. The CDR3 bases are TGCAGCGCAGGAGGGTGGGACACCGGGGAGCTGTTTTTT.

The rearrangement uses TRBV27 and TRBJ1-6; D is uncertain. The CDR3 is 13 amino acids. The V and J ends lost 4 bases and 6 bases respectively, with 7 bases between them. The germline V gene has CDR1 MNHEY and CDR2 SMNVEV (reference sequence). The CDR3 loop is CASSSGTNSPLHF. The CDR3 nucleotides are TGTGCCAGCAGTTCGGGCACTAATTCACCCCTCCACTTT.

This chain links TRBV19 with TRBJ1-1; 9 nucleotides match TRBD1. Germline trimming cut 10 bases from V and 0 bases from J; bases unmatched to any gene: 6. Germline CDR1 reads LNHDA; CDR2 reads SQIVND (reference sequence). CDR3 length equals 14 residues. The CDR3 here is CATRGDRVNTEAFF. CDR3 DNA: TGTGCCACCAGAGGGGACAGGGTGAACACTGAAGCTTTCTTT.

The chain links TRBV24-1 to TRBJ2-3; TRBD2 matches at 9 bases. The CDR3 has 17 amino acids. The J segment lost 2 bases and the V segment lost 5 bases, leaving 10 bases of the junction unmatched. Germline CDR1 is KGHDR and CDR2 is SFDVKD. CDR3 protein: CATSGGGGGLATDTQYF. CDR3 nucleotide sequence: TGTGCCACCAGTGGGGGCGGAGGGGGACTAGCCACAGATACGCAGTATTTT.

V and J are TRBV18 and TRBJ1-1; a weak D match, TRBD1 (5 bases). The CDR3 is 16 amino acids. CDR1 is KGHSH and CDR2 is LQKENI in the germline V gene. Trimming took 2 bases from V and 4 from J, leaving 17 bases between them. CDR3 in amino acids: CASSPNGLLGGTEAFF. CDR3 nucleotides: TGTGCCAGCTCACCAAACGGCCTCTTGGGGGGCACTGAAGCTTTCTTT.

This chain joins TRBV5-6 and TRBJ1-6; D ambiguous. V shed 2 bases and J shed 1 base, with 13 bases lying between them. This CDR3 comprises 17 residues. CDR1 SGHDT and CDR2 YYEEEE come from the germline V gene. The CDR3 nucleotides are TGTGCCAGCAGCTTACTGGTTGGTGGGTCCTATAATTCACCCCTCCACTTT. Amino acid sequence: CASSLLVGGSYNSPLHF.

At least ten counts were recorded for this clone. The chain is built from TRBV2 and TRBJ1-6; D is unclear. Trimming cost V 4 bases and J 0 bases, with 7 bases left between them. There are 15 residues in the CDR3. CDR1 and CDR2 (germline): SNHLY, FYNNEI. The CDR3 DNA sequence: TGTGCCAGCAGTGCAAAACACTCCTATAATTCACCCCTCCACTTT. Protein sequence: CASSAKHSYNSPLHF.